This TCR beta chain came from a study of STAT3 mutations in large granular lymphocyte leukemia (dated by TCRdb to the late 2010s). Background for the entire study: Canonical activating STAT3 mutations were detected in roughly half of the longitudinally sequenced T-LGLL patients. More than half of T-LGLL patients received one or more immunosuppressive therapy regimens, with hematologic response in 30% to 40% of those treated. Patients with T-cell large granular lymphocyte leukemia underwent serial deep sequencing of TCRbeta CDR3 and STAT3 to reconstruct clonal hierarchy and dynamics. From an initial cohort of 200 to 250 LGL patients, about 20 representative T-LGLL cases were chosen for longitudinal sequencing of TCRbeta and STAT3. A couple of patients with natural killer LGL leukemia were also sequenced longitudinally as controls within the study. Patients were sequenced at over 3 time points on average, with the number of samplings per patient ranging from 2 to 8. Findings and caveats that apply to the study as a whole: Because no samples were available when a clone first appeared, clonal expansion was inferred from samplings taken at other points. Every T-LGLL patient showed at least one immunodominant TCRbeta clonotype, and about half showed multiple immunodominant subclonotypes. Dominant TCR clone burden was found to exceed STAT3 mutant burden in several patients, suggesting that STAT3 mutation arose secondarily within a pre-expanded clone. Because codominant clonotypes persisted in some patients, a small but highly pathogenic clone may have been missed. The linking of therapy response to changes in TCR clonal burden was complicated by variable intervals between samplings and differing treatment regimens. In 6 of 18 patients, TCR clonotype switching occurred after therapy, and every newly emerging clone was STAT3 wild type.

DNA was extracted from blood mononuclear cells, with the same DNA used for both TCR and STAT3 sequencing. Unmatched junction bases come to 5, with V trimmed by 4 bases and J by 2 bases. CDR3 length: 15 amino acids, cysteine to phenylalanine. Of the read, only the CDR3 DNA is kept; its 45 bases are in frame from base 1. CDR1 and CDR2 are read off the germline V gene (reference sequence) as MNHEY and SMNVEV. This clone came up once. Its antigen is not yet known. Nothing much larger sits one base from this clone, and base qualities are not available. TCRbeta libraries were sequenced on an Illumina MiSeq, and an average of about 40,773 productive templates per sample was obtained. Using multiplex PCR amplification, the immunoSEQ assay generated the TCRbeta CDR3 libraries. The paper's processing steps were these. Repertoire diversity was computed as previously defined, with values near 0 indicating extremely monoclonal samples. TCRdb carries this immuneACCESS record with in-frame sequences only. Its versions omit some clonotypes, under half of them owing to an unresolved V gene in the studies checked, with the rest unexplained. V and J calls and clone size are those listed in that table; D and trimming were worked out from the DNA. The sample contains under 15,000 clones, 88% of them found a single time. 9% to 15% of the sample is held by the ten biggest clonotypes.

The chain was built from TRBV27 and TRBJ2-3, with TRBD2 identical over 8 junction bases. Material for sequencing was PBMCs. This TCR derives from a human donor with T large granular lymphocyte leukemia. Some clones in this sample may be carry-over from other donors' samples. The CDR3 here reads CASSYSGSFTDTQYF. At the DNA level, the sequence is TGTGCCAGCAGTTACAGCGGGAGCTTCACAGATACGCAGTATTTT.